The clone carrying this T cell receptor (beta chain) has a handful of counts. Its matching antigen is unknown. Original data processing: Without quality scores, immunoSEQ junctional reads could not be filtered like full-length reads. TCRdb's copy holds only in-frame clones and misses some; the assay was immunoSEQ multiplex PCR. V and J calls and clone size come straight from that table; D and trimming were deduced from the DNA. The sample holds about 1 million clones, approximately 70% seen once. The data are from a study of shared clonotypes between healthy human individuals. Findings of the study overall: The authors expected sequencing depth to affect clonotype sharing among donors. Approximately 5.3% was the fraction of naive CD4 clonotypes found shared across several donors.

The clonotype comes from a man aged 18 to 30 in good health. Input material: memory CD4+ T cells sorted from blood. Sample subset: CD45RA-negative fraction.

CDR3 bases: TGTGCCAGCAGCTTTCAGACAGGTTTCGATTCTGAAGCTTTCTTT. This sequence encodes CASSFQTGFDSEAFF. The V gene is TRBV7-9, the J gene TRBJ1-1, with D perhaps TRBD1 (6 bases). This CDR3 has 15 amino acids. Germline CDR1 SEHNR, CDR2 FQNEAQ (reference sequence). Deletions cut 3 bases from V and 6 bases from J, with 17 bases between.